This TCR beta chain appears in the sequencing data of a study of cytomegalovirus exposure and HLA in healthy donors. On this clone: Its antigen is not known.

Study conclusions and caveats: In a later analysis, V- and J-gene trimming of beta chains associated with a DCLRE1C missense variant, replicated independently.

The germline V gene has CDR1 ENHRY and CDR2 SYGVKD. The CDR3 runs 13 residues. The V gene lost 3 bases and the J gene lost 4 bases, with 9 bases spanning the gap. The PCR ran on 60 Vbeta and 13 Jbeta primers. Repertoires were generated with immunoSEQ multiplex PCR, while TCRdb's copy carries only in-frame clones and drops some. The sample carries about 170,000 clones, about 85% recorded once. The rearrangement links TRBV10-3 to TRBJ1-2; no clear D gene. The sequence was obtained from a boy between 2 and 10 years old in good health and CMV-seronegative. The sample taken for sequencing was PBMCs. CDR3 in DNA: TGTGCCATCAGTGACGTCCCTCTCTATGGCTACACCTTC. It codes for CAISDVPLYGYTF.